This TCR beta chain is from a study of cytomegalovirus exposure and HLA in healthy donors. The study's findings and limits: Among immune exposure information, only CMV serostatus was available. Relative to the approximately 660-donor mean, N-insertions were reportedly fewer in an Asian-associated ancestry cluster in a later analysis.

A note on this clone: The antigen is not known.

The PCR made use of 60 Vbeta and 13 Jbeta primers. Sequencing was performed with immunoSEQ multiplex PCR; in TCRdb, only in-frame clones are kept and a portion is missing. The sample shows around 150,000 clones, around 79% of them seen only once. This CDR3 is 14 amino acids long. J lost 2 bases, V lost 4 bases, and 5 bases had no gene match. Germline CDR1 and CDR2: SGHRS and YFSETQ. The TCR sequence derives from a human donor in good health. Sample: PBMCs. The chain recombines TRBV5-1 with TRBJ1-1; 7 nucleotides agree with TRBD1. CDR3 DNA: TGCGCCAGCAGCCCACAGGGGCGAAACACTGAAGCTTTCTTT. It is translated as CASSPQGRNTEAFF.